The present entry profiles one TCR beta chain with its context. The data belong to a study of blood T cell repertoires in COVID-19. Study-level information: The study drew acute and convalescent COVID-19 samples from the United States, Italy and Spain. T cells, B-cell-depleted T cells, or PBMCs supplied cDNA or gDNA.

From germline, CDR1 is MGHDK and CDR2 SYGVNS. V was pared by 6 bases and J by 5 bases, with 11 bases between. The CDR3 is 12 amino acids. Original analysis: Amplifying reference gene primers gave estimates of nucleated cell counts. This table comes from immunoSEQ multiplex PCR, and its TCRdb copy is limited to in-frame clones, with some not included. The V and J calls and the clone size are those of that table, but D and trimming were determined from the DNA. The top ten hold 3.5% to 4% of the sample, which has around 330,000 clones, around nine tenths seen once. The chain has TRBV25-1 and TRBJ2-7, with D perhaps TRBD1 (7 bases). This receptor was identified in a woman aged 50 to 60 with active or convalescent COVID-19. The sequencing sample was made of peripheral blood. Here the CDR3 reads CASSRGAHEQYF. The CDR3 DNA reads TGTGCCAGCAGCAGGGGGGCCCACGAGCAGTACTTC.